This TCR beta chain was documented in a study of cytomegalovirus exposure and HLA in healthy donors. Germline assignment: CDR1 MGHDK and CDR2 SYGVNS. CDR3 length equals 14 residues. V lost 3 bases, J lost 5 bases, and 6 bases stayed unmatched. Primers included in the PCR were 60 Vbeta and 13 Jbeta primers. Using immunoSEQ multiplex PCR, the repertoire was profiled, and TCRdb retains in-frame clones only, with some absent. There are roughly 30,000 clones in the sample, with approximately 3.6% held by the top ten. This receptor was taken from a middle-aged woman in good health and CMV-seropositive. Sequencing was done on a sample of PBMCs. This chain uses TRBV25-1 with TRBJ1-2, with 7 bases fitting TRBD1. In DNA, the CDR3 is TGTGCCAGCAGTGATCCAGGGACAGCATATGGCTACACCTTC. It encodes CASSDPGTAYGYTF.